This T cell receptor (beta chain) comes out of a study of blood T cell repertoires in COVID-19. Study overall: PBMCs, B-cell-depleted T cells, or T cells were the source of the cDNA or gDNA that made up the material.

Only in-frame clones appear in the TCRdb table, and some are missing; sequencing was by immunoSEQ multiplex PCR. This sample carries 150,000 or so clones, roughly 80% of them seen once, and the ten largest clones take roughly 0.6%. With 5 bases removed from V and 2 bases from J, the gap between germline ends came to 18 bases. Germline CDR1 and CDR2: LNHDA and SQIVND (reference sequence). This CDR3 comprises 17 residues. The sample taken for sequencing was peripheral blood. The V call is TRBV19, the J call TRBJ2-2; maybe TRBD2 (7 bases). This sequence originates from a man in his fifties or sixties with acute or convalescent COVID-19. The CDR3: CASSLQGAGTNTGELFF. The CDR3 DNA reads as TGTGCCAGTAGTCTCCAGGGAGCGGGGACAAACACCGGGGAGCTGTTTTTT.